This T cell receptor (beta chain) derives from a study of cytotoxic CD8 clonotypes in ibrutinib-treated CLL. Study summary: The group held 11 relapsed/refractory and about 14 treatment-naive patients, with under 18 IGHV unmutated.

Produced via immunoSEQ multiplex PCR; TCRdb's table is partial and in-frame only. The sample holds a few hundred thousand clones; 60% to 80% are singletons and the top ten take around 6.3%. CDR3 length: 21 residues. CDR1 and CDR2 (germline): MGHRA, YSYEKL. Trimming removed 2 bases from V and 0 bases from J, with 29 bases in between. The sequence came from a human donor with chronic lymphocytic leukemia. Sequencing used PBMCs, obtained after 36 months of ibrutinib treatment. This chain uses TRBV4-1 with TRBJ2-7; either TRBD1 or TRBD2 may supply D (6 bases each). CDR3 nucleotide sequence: TGCGCCAGCAGCCAAAGATGGGGGCCTACCCGGGGCGCGGGGCGCTCCTACGAGCAGTACTTC. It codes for CASSQRWGPTRGAGRSYEQYF.